These 15 T cell receptor beta chains originate from one sample sequenced in a study of control samples from healthy donors and cancer patients. Using immunoSEQ multiplex PCR, the repertoire was profiled, and TCRdb retains in-frame clones only, with some absent. The sample consists of approximately 52,000 clones, around 90% of them appearing once. Sequencing was carried out using blood. The receptors were gathered from a man aged 50 or older in good health.

The rearrangement joins TRBV12-3 or TRBV12-4 to TRBJ1-1; no firm D call. Trimming stripped 3 bases from V and 4 bases from J, with 9 bases between. The CDR3 has 13 amino acids. The CDR3 region has the DNA TGTGCCAGCAGTTTTTTCGGACCCACTGAAGCTTTCTTT. Translation gives CASSFFGPTEAFF.

The V gene is TRBV2, the J gene TRBJ2-3, with a tentative D call TRBD2 (5 bases). Germline CDR1 and CDR2: SNHLY and FYNNEI. Trimming cost V 4 bases and J 6 bases, with 14 bases left between them. The CDR3 spans 14 residues. The CDR3 here is CASSVQSRRDTQYF. The CDR3 DNA follows: TGTGCCAGCAGTGTCCAGTCCCGGAGGGATACGCAGTATTTT.

The chain has TRBV5-1 and TRBJ2-3; TRBD1 aligns across 9 bases. The CDR3 runs to 14 residues. Germline CDR1 and CDR2: SGHRS and YFSETQ. V lost 4 bases and J lost 4; bases outside the gene matches: 4. The CDR3 protein is CASSPDRGSDTQYF. The CDR3 nucleotides are TGCGCCAGCAGCCCCGACAGGGGGTCAGATACGCAGTATTTT. Looking up the rest from reference TRBV5-1 and TRBJ2-3 gives the full variable domain: KAGVTQTPRYLIKTRGQQVTLSCSPISGHRSVSWYQQTPGQGLQFLFEYFSETQRNKGNFPGRFSGRQFSNSRSEMNVSTLELGDSALYLCASSPDRGSDTQYFGPGTRLTVL.

This clone was found once. The J gene is TRBJ2-3, the V gene TRBV9; D gene unclear. Trimming took off 7 bases at V and 2 bases at J, with 11 bases between the two ends. This CDR3 contains 13 residues. Germline values: CDR1 SGDLS, CDR2 YYNGEE. CDR3 region: CASGTRITDTQYF. CDR3 nucleotide sequence: TGTGCCAGCGGTACAAGGATCACAGATACGCAGTATTTT.

V usage is TRBV7-9 and J usage is TRBJ1-2, with unresolved D. In germline, CDR1 is SEHNR, CDR2 FQNEAQ (reference sequence). Trimming pared 10 bases from V and 4 bases from J, leaving 19 bases between. The CDR3 consists of 14 residues. The DNA of the CDR3 is TGTGCCACCCCTTCGCCTACGGTGTCCTATGGCTACACCTTC. This sequence encodes CATPSPTVSYGYTF.

This chain uses TRBV12-3 or TRBV12-4 with TRBJ1-2; D gene ambiguous. Trimming took off 4 bases at V and 1 base at J, with 7 bases between the two ends. The CDR3 consists of 13 residues. CDR3 in amino acids: CASSSASNYGYTF. The CDR3 DNA reads as TGTGCCAGCAGTTCCGCCAGTAACTATGGCTACACCTTC.

This rearrangement joins TRBV11-3 to TRBJ2-6; 10 bases agree with TRBD1. CDR3 length equals 18 residues. The V gene end was trimmed by 4 bases and the J gene end by 1 base; junction bases not matched to a gene: 7. Germline CDR1 and CDR2: SGHNT and YENEEA. The CDR3 reads CASSSRDRGYSGANVLTF. DNA for the CDR3: TGTGCCAGCAGCTCTAGGGACAGGGGATATTCTGGGGCCAACGTCCTGACTTTC. The complete variable domain, with remaining parts taken from reference TRBV11-3 and TRBJ2-6, reads EAGVVQSPRYKIIEKKQPVAFWCNPISGHNTLYWYLQNLGQGPELLIRYENEEAVDDSQLPKDRFSAERLKGVDSTLKIQPAELGDSAVYLCASSSRDRGYSGANVLTFGAGSRLTVL.

The chain has TRBV5-1 and TRBJ2-7; D is perhaps TRBD1 or TRBD2 (6 bases each). V was cut by 3 bases and J by 5 bases, with 18 bases left in between. This CDR3 is built from 15 residues. CDR1 is SGHRS, CDR2 YFSETQ, per germline. CDR3 protein: CASSWGASGKNEQYF. The CDR3 region has the DNA TGCGCCAGCAGCTGGGGGGCTAGTGGGAAAAACGAGCAGTACTTC.

This rearrangement joins TRBV6-2 or TRBV6-3 to TRBJ2-2; 14 positions agree with TRBD2. The CDR3 totals 15 residues. Trimming cost V 5 bases and J 6 bases; bases outside gene matches: 2. Germline V gene sequence: CDR1 MNHEY, CDR2 SVGEGT. CDR3 bases: TGTGCCAGCAGTCGACTAGCGGGAGGGGCCGGGGAGCTGTTTTTT. Amino acids: CASSRLAGGAGELFF.

The count of this clone is one. The gene calls are TRBV28 and TRBJ2-5; D is uncertain. Germline V CDR1 and CDR2: MDHEN, SYDVKM. V lost 2 bases and J lost 4, with 11 bases in between. There are 14 residues in the CDR3. The CDR3 DNA is TGTGCCAGCAGTTTACCCTACAGTGTAGAGACCCAGTACTTC. It yields the protein CASSLPYSVETQYF.

This clone has a handful of counts. The CDR3 region is CASSLSGGSYNEQFF. The DNA of the CDR3 is TGTGCCAGCAGTTTATCCGGGGGCTCCTACAATGAGCAGTTCTTC. J is TRBJ2-1 and V is TRBV27, with D possibly TRBD2 on 6 matching bases. V lost 0 bases, J lost 0 bases, and 6 bases lay in between. This CDR3 has 15 amino acids. The V gene's germline CDR1 is MNHEY and CDR2 SMNVEV (reference sequence).

The chain uses TRBV7-2 and TRBJ2-7; 13 bases align to TRBD2. From germline, CDR1 is SGHTA and CDR2 FQGNSA. The CDR3 is made up of 17 amino acids. Trimming removed 0 bases from V and 5 bases from J; junction bases left unmatched: 7. Here the CDR3 DNA reads TGTGCCAGCAGCTTAGCCAGGACTAGCGGGAGTCTACACGAGCAGTACTTC. It encodes CASSLARTSGSLHEQYF. Drawing the rest from reference TRBV7-2 and TRBJ2-7, the complete variable domain is GAGVSQSPSNKVTEKGKDVELRCDPISGHTALYWYRQSLGQGLEFLIYFQGNSAPDKSGLPSDRFSAERTGGSVSTLTIQRTQQEDSAVYLCASSLARTSGSLHEQYFGPGTRLTVT.

The chain joins TRBV29-1 to TRBJ2-2; TRBD2 matches 7 bases. The CDR3 runs 14 residues. Germline V gene lookup returns CDR1 SQVTM and CDR2 ANQGSEA. For the CDR3, the DNA is TGCTCCATATGGGGGAGGGCGGGCACCGGGGAGCTGTTTTTT. This sequence encodes CSIWGRAGTGELFF.

This clone was seen a few times. This chain joins TRBV5-8 and TRBJ1-2; TRBD1 aligns across 10 bases. This CDR3 spans 14 amino acids. Trimming took 4 bases from V and 4 from J; bases not matched to a gene: 4. Germline lookup yields CDR1 SGHTS and CDR2 YDEGEE. The DNA of the CDR3 is TGTGCCAGCAGCACCCGACAGGGGGCCTATGGCTACACCTTC. Its translation: CASSTRQGAYGYTF.

In DNA, the CDR3 is TGTGCCAGCAGCAAGGGACTAGCGGGAGGGCCATCCTACGAGCAGTACTTC. It translates to CASSKGLAGGPSYEQYF. The rearrangement uses TRBV7-9 and TRBJ2-7; TRBD2 matches at 16 bases. The V segment lost 5 bases and the J segment 1 base; nucleotides outside the gene matches: 5. Germline loops: CDR1 SEHNR, CDR2 FQNEAQ (reference sequence). The CDR3 has 17 residues.